These T cell receptor beta chains were read from a single sample in a study of T cell repertoires in cytomegalovirus infection. TCRdb fed the reads into MiXCR, producing one record per CDR3 protein. The table records roughly 720,000 distinct CDR3 sequences, about a third of them present only once. Specimen: PBMCs. The origin of the receptors is a human donor in good health (CMV status not recorded). Some clones in this sample may be carry-over from other donors' samples. Both conserved end residues are part of each CDR3. Each record gives: V gene, D gene, J gene, CDR3 protein. A D gene is named only where the DNA matches it firmly.

V gene: TRBV15; D gene: NA; J gene: TRBJ1-2; CDR3 protein: CATSRDQAGGYTF
V gene: TRBV7-8; D gene: NA; J gene: TRBJ2-1; CDR3 protein: CASSRAGDYNEQFF
V gene: TRBV19; D gene: NA; J gene: TRBJ2-3; CDR3 protein: CASSMGQTFTDTQYF
V gene: TRBV2; D gene: NA; J gene: TRBJ2-1; CDR3 protein: CASSGQTGLYNEQFF
V gene: TRBV7-2; D gene: NA; J gene: TRBJ2-2; CDR3 protein: CASYQGSGGELFF
V gene: TRBV7-2; D gene: TRBD1; J gene: TRBJ1-1; CDR3 protein: CASSLRQGGMNTEAFF
V gene: TRBV4-1; D gene: TRBD2; J gene: TRBJ2-1; CDR3 protein: CASSRGGLAVLGNEQFF
V gene: TRBV7-2; D gene: NA; J gene: TRBJ2-1; CDR3 protein: CASSLTYRGEQFF
V gene: TRBV11-2; D gene: TRBD2; J gene: TRBJ2-1; CDR3 protein: CASSLGATSGTREQFF
V gene: TRBV5-8; D gene: TRBD2; J gene: TRBJ2-1; CDR3 protein: CASSLRGGVFNEQFF
V gene: TRBV7-4; D gene: NA; J gene: TRBJ1-1; CDR3 protein: CASSHRASNTEAFF
V gene: TRBV20-1; D gene: TRBD2; J gene: TRBJ2-5; CDR3 protein: CSAPGSGRFRETQYF
V gene: TRBV20-1; D gene: NA; J gene: TRBJ1-2; CDR3 protein: CSARFKTGYTF
V gene: TRBV20-1; D gene: TRBD1; J gene: TRBJ1-4; CDR3 protein: CSARDIFGTDNEKLFF
V gene: TRBV5-1; D gene: TRBD2; J gene: TRBJ2-1; CDR3 protein: CASSRVSSGYEQFF
V gene: TRBV7-6; D gene: NA; J gene: TRBJ1-5; CDR3 protein: CASSLADLHSNQPQHF
V gene: TRBV25-1; D gene: NA; J gene: TRBJ1-4; CDR3 protein: CASSKGLREFF
V gene: TRBV20-1; D gene: TRBD1; J gene: TRBJ1-1; CDR3 protein: CSARDPTGADTEAFF
V gene: TRBV20-1; D gene: TRBD1; J gene: TRBJ1-1; CDR3 protein: CSASQGDTEAFF
V gene: TRBV7-9; D gene: NA; J gene: TRBJ1-1; CDR3 protein: CASEPQSGRLTEAFF
V gene: TRBV7-9; D gene: NA; J gene: TRBJ2-3; CDR3 protein: CASSLVRFRASSTDTQYF
V gene: TRBV7-9; D gene: TRBD1; J gene: TRBJ1-2; CDR3 protein: CASSSETGRKRGYTF